What follows is one T cell receptor beta chain and its context. Establishment of the diagnosis relied upon clinical symptoms, serum thyroxine, TRAb, thyroid ultrasound and orbital computed tomography. This entry is derived from a study of Graves' ophthalmopathy and Graves' hyperthyroidism. CDR1 and CDR2 (germline): SNHLY, FYNNEI. The CDR3 runs 17 residues. Germline trimming cut 6 bases from V and 6 bases from J; bases unmatched to any gene: 19. Investigators amplified TCR beta CDR3 regions from RNA transcripts. HTBI-primed first-round RT-PCR preceded second-round multiplex PCR. One entry per CDR3 protein results from TCRdb running MiXCR on the multiplex PCR reads. In the table there are roughly 380,000 distinct CDR3 sequences, less than 20% of which are singletons.

This sequence was found in a woman aged 18-29 years with stable Graves' hyperthyroidism. Specimen: peripheral blood. The chain is built from TRBV2 and TRBJ1-2; 7 bases fit TRBD1. The CDR3 region is CASRPRTGLKGGHGYTF. The CDR3 DNA sequence: TGTGCCAGCAGGCCGAGGACAGGCCTTAAAGGCGGTCATGGCTACACCTTC.